A selection of T cell receptor beta chains follows, all from one sample in a study of shared clonotypes between healthy human individuals. TCRdb's table, derived via immunoSEQ multiplex PCR, lists solely in-frame clones and lacks some. Among roughly 1 million clones, roughly 80% were seen once, and the ten largest hold 1.4%. Sequencing used memory CD4+ T cells sorted from blood. The receptors stem from a man aged 18 to 30 in good health. The CDR3 runs from the conserved cysteine through the conserved F or W. A D gene is named only where the DNA matches it firmly. Some rows have no size entry. The others give once, few or many, or a class for an expanded clone.

>TRBV5-1|.|TRBJ2-7|.
TGCGCCAGCAGCTTAGCTGATGAGCAGTACTTC
CASSLADEQYF
>TRBV4-1|.|TRBJ1-2|.
TGCGCCAGCAGCCAAGGGGAAGGCCAGCTCTATGGCTACACCTTC
CASSQGEGQLYGYTF
>TRBV7-2|TRBD2|TRBJ2-1|.
TGTGCCAGCAGCTTACTCTCTAGCGGGATGGCCCGCAATGAGCAGTTCTTC
CASSLLSSGMARNEQFF
>TRBV29-1|.|TRBJ1-1|.
TGCAGCGCTCAAACAGGGAGTCAAACTGAAGCTTTCTTT
CSAQTGSQTEAFF
>TRBV7-9|.|TRBJ1-4|few
TGTGCCAGCAGCCCTACCGGGACTCCGAATGAAAAACTGTTTTTT
CASSPTGTPNEKLFF
>TRBV5-5|.|TRBJ2-3|.
TGTGCCAGCAGCAACCCCAGCGGAAGCACAGATACGCAGTATTTT
CASSNPSGSTDTQYF
>TRBV18|TRBD1|TRBJ1-4|.
TGTGCCAGCTCCCAGACAGGGCCTGAAAAACTGTTTTTT
CASSQTGPEKLFF
>TRBV7-2|.|TRBJ2-7|.
TGTGCCAGCACCCCGGGACTCCTTCCCCCCTACGAGCAGTACTTC
CASTPGLLPPYEQYF
>TRBV18|.|TRBJ1-2|.
TGTGCCAGCTCACCTGGGGGGTTCGAAGGCTACACCTTC
CASSPGGFEGYTF
>TRBV18|.|TRBJ2-3|once
TGTGCCAGCTCACCACCGGCGACAGATACGCAGTATTTT
CASSPPATDTQYF
>TRBV6-4|.|TRBJ2-2|.
TGTGCCAGCAGTGTGCTAGGCGACACCGGGGAGCTGTTTTTT
CASSVLGDTGELFF
>TRBV5-6|TRBD1|TRBJ1-1|.
TGTGCCAGCAGCCCGATACAGGGGTACACTGAAGCTTTCTTT
CASSPIQGYTEAFF
>TRBV18|.|TRBJ2-1|.
TGTGCCAGCTCACCCGTTGGCGGGACCTACAATGAGCAGTTCTTC
CASSPVGGTYNEQFF
>TRBV28|.|TRBJ1-5|few
TGTGCCAGCACTTTACTTAGGGGTCAGCCCCAGCATTTT
CASTLLRGQPQHF
>TRBV6-6|.|TRBJ2-7|few
TGTGCCACCCATCCCGGTAGCTCCTACGAGCAGTACTTC
CATHPGSSYEQYF
>TRBV7-3|TRBD1|TRBJ2-5|.
TGTGCCAGCAGCTTGACAGGGGGGAAAGAGACCCAGTACTTC
CASSLTGGKETQYF
>TRBV6-1|.|TRBJ1-1|once
TGTGCCAGCAGTGGTTTAGGAGGCACTGAAGCTTTCTTT
CASSGLGGTEAFF
>TRBV2|.|TRBJ1-1|.
TGTGCCAGCAGGGACTACAAGGGGGAATCGTTT
CASRDYKGESF
>TRBV19|.|TRBJ2-4|.
TGTGCCAGTAGTACCTCGCCGGGACAACTAGCCAAAAACATTCAGTACTTC
CASSTSPGQLAKNIQYF
>TRBV27|TRBD1|TRBJ2-7|.
TGTGCCAGCAGTTTAACCGGGACAGTTTTTTACGAGCAGTACTTC
CASSLTGTVFYEQYF